The rows below give T cell receptor beta chains drawn from one sample of a study of blood T cell repertoires in COVID-19. TCRdb's copy holds only in-frame clones and misses some; the assay was immunoSEQ multiplex PCR. The sample carries about 240,000 clones, about 88% recorded once. The sequenced material came from peripheral blood. These receptors all come from a woman aged 45-59 years with COVID-19, enrolled during active disease. Each CDR3 is given with its conserved first and last residue. Each record gives: J gene, clone size, D gene, V gene, CDR3 protein, CDR3 DNA. The D gene is left open where the match is weak. Only part of the rows carry a size: once, few, many, or a class if the clone is expanded.

>TRBJ1-2|once|TRBD1|TRBV29-1
CSVAPDRGYGYTF
TGCAGCGTTGCCCCGGACAGGGGGTATGGCTACACCTTC
>TRBJ1-4|-|-|TRBV5-1
CASSLQADRGEKLFF
TGCGCCAGCAGCTTGCAGGCCGACCGGGGTGAAAAACTGTTTTTT
>TRBJ1-5|-|-|TRBV2
CASSVRGGTGNQPQHF
TGTGCCAGCAGTGTCCGTGGGGGGACGGGCAATCAGCCCCAGCATTTT
>TRBJ1-5|few|-|TRBV19
CATTQTTRGGNQPQHF
TGTGCCACTACACAAACAACTCGGGGAGGCAATCAGCCCCAGCATTTT
>TRBJ2-5|-|-|TRBV21-1
CASSRRLNRGRKQETQYF
TGTGCCAGCAGCAGACGCCTCAATAGGGGTAGGAAACAAGAGACCCAGTACTTC
>TRBJ2-1|-|TRBD1|TRBV30
CAWNPQGYEQFF
TGTGCCTGGAACCCACAGGGGTATGAGCAGTTCTTC
>TRBJ1-2|-|-|TRBV19
CASSINQDYGYTF
TGTGCCAGTAGTATAAATCAGGACTATGGCTACACCTTC
>TRBJ2-5|-|-|TRBV5-6
CASSLYLNGGETQYF
TGTGCCAGCAGCTTGTATCTTAACGGCGGGGAGACCCAGTACTTC
>TRBJ2-2|-|-|TRBV11-2
CASSYHSRATGELFF
TGTGCCAGCAGCTACCATTCGCGGGCCACCGGGGAGCTGTTTTTT
>TRBJ1-2|once|TRBD1|TRBV5-4
CASSRGQGIYGYTF
TGTGCCAGCAGCAGGGGACAGGGGATCTATGGCTACACCTTC
>TRBJ2-1|-|-|TRBV7-2
CASSSTVEKFF
TGTGCCAGCAGCTCGACAGTGGAGAAGTTCTTC
>TRBJ1-1|-|-|TRBV9
CASSVDVYTEAFF
TGTGCCAGCAGCGTAGATGTCTACACTGAAGCTTTCTTT
>TRBJ2-1|-|-|TRBV2
CASSSRDLSSYNEQFF
TGTGCCAGCAGCTCCCGGGACTTGAGCTCCTACAATGAGCAGTTCTTC
>TRBJ2-1|-|TRBD1|TRBV19
CASSPGTGVFDEQFF
TGTGCCAGTAGTCCCGGGACAGGGGTGTTTGATGAGCAGTTCTTC
>TRBJ1-2|-|-|TRBV27
CASSLIPGSNYGYTF
TGTGCCAGCAGTTTAATTCCGGGATCTAACTATGGCTACACCTTC
>TRBJ1-1|-|-|TRBV11-2
CASSSDKGVLRTEAFF
TGTGCCAGCAGCTCAGACAAGGGGGTGTTGAGGACTGAAGCTTTCTTT
>TRBJ2-7|-|-|TRBV5-4
CASSPRDSSQYEQYF
TGTGCCAGCAGCCCTAGGGACTCGAGTCAGTACGAGCAGTACTTC
>TRBJ1-2|-|-|TRBV6-1
CASSEMGSGIKGYTF
TGTGCCAGCAGTGAAATGGGGTCGGGGATAAAGGGCTACACCTTC
>TRBJ2-2|-|-|TRBV19
CATYNPGHLANTGELFF
TGTGCCACCTACAATCCGGGACATCTCGCGAACACCGGGGAGCTGTTTTTT
>TRBJ2-3|many|TRBD1|TRBV29-1
CSVEYGTGLDTQYF
TGCAGCGTTGAATATGGGACAGGGCTGGATACGCAGTATTTT
>TRBJ1-2|-|-|TRBV27
CASSLSRGVNYGYTF
TGTGCCAGCAGTTTATCTCGGGGGGTGAACTATGGCTACACCTTC
>TRBJ2-5|-|-|TRBV5-8
CASIRGALRETQYF
TGTGCCAGCATCCGGGGGGCCCTCCGAGAGACCCAGTACTTC
>TRBJ1-3|-|-|TRBV19
CASSRTVLSPSSGNTIYF
TGTGCCAGTAGTAGGACAGTTCTGAGCCCGAGCTCTGGAAACACCATATATTTT
>TRBJ2-6|-|-|TRBV29-1
CSVSPGANVLTF
TGCAGCGTCTCCCCTGGGGCCAACGTCCTGACTTTC
>TRBJ2-2|-|-|TRBV29-1
CSARQYTGELFF
TGCAGCGCCCGACAATACACCGGGGAGCTGTTTTTT
>TRBJ1-1|-|-|TRBV19
CASSIAQDTEAFF
TGTGCCAGTAGTATAGCACAGGACACTGAAGCTTTCTTT
>TRBJ2-7|-|-|TRBV28
CASSFWLPYEQYF
TGTGCCAGCAGTTTTTGGCTGCCCTACGAGCAGTACTTC
>TRBJ1-2|-|-|TRBV18
CASSPSPSYYGYTF
TGTGCCAGCTCACCAAGTCCGAGTTACTATGGCTACACCTTC
>TRBJ2-1|once|TRBD1|TRBV30
CAWSVTGVGEQFF
TGTGCCTGGAGTGTAACAGGGGTAGGGGAGCAGTTCTTC
>TRBJ1-1|-|TRBD1|TRBV19
CASSRGQGIMNTEAFF
TGTGCCAGTAGTAGGGGACAGGGTATTATGAACACTGAAGCTTTCTTT
>TRBJ1-5|-|-|TRBV27
CASSLRNSNQPQHF
TGTGCCAGCAGTTTGCGCAATAGCAATCAGCCCCAGCATTTT
>TRBJ1-1|-|-|TRBV7-2
CASSFYPGNTEAFF
TGTGCCAGCAGCTTTTATCCGGGAAACACTGAAGCTTTCTTT
>TRBJ2-2|-|TRBD2|TRBV9
CASSVSSGGGELFF
TGTGCCAGCAGCGTATCGAGCGGGGGAGGGGAGCTGTTTTTT
>TRBJ2-1|-|-|TRBV30
CAPRLGEQFF
TGTGCCCCCCGCCTCGGTGAGCAGTTCTTC
>TRBJ1-2|-|TRBD1|TRBV6-6
CAIPTGNGYTF
TGTGCCATCCCGACAGGGAATGGCTACACCTTC
>TRBJ2-1|-|TRBD1|TRBV5-1
CASSLEVQGAGNEQFF
TGCGCCAGCAGCTTGGAAGTCCAGGGGGCGGGCAATGAGCAGTTCTTC
>TRBJ2-1|-|TRBD2|TRBV3-1/TRBV3-2
CASSRRGVDNEQFF
TGTGCCAGCAGCCGACGGGGGGTTGACAATGAGCAGTTCTTC
>TRBJ2-7|-|-|TRBV2
CASQTGKSEQYF
TGTGCCAGCCAGACAGGCAAAAGCGAGCAGTACTTC
>TRBJ1-6|once|-|TRBV6-5
CASRFRLGAHSPLHF
TGTGCCAGCAGATTCCGTCTGGGAGCCCATTCACCCCTCCACTTT
>TRBJ2-1|-|TRBD2|TRBV19
CATQRGGNEQFF
TGTGCCACCCAGCGGGGGGGCAATGAGCAGTTCTTC
>TRBJ1-1|-|TRBD1|TRBV12-3/TRBV12-4
CASSQQGRTEAFF
TGTGCCAGCAGCCAACAGGGGAGGACGGAAGCTTTCTTT
>TRBJ1-4|-|TRBD1|TRBV19
CASWDRNNEKLFF
TGTGCCAGCTGGGACAGAAATAATGAAAAACTGTTTTTT
>TRBJ1-2|-|-|TRBV6-2/TRBV6-3
CASSHNFGGVNYGYTF
TGTGCCAGCAGTCATAACTTCGGGGGGGTGAACTATGGCTACACCTTC
>TRBJ1-6|-|-|TRBV19
CASSIGSDFNSPLHF
TGTGCCAGTAGTATCGGGTCGGACTTCAATTCACCCCTCCACTTT
>TRBJ2-6|-|TRBD1|TRBV9
CASSYTGAGANVLTF
TGTGCCAGCAGCTATACAGGGGCTGGGGCCAACGTCCTGACTTTC
>TRBJ1-1|-|-|TRBV4-1
CASSHASEYTEAFF
TGCGCCAGCAGCCATGCTTCGGAGTACACTGAAGCTTTCTTT
>TRBJ1-2|once|-|TRBV7-8
CASSLGGVGDNYGYTF
TGTGCCAGCAGCTTAGGGGGGGTAGGGGATAACTATGGCTACACCTTC
>TRBJ1-2|-|-|TRBV5-4
CASTGLYGYTF
TGTGCCAGCACCGGTCTCTATGGCTACACCTTC
>TRBJ1-2|once|TRBD1|TRBV6-6
CAITPGQGSVGGYTF
TGTGCCATTACGCCGGGACAGGGGTCAGTAGGTGGCTACACCTTC
>TRBJ1-1|few|-|TRBV2
CASSDRGRGEAFF
TGTGCCAGCAGTGACAGGGGCAGGGGTGAAGCTTTCTTT
>TRBJ2-7|-|-|TRBV7-2
CASGQRGWEQYF
TGTGCCAGCGGTCAAAGGGGTTGGGAGCAGTACTTC
>TRBJ2-2|-|-|TRBV5-1
CASSLAGGAGELFF
TGCGCCAGCAGCTTGGCCGGAGGTGCCGGGGAGCTGTTTTTT
>TRBJ2-3|once|-|TRBV19
CASNRGGSTDTQYF
TGTGCCAGTAACCGTGGGGGGTCCACAGATACGCAGTATTTT
>TRBJ2-3|few|-|TRBV5-1
CASSPARVPSTDTQYF
TGCGCCAGCAGCCCGGCGCGGGTGCCTAGCACAGATACGCAGTATTTT
>TRBJ2-3|-|-|TRBV7-8
CASSLYSVRTQYF
TGTGCCAGCAGCTTATATAGCGTAAGGACGCAGTATTTT
>TRBJ2-3|-|TRBD2|TRBV10-2
CASSETLAGARGTDTQYF
TGCGCCAGCAGTGAGACACTAGCGGGGGCCCGAGGCACAGATACGCAGTATTTT
>TRBJ1-1|few|-|TRBV5-1
CASSLEGRRRQKNTEAFF
TGCGCCAGCAGCTTGGAGGGGCGGCGCAGACAGAAGAACACTGAAGCTTTCTTT
>TRBJ2-6|-|TRBD2|TRBV7-6
CASSSFGGGDGANVLTF
TGTGCCAGCAGTTCCTTTGGTGGGGGGGACGGGGCCAACGTCCTGACTTTC